The clone carrying this TCR beta chain was observed a few times. The data originate from a study of T-cell reconstitution after alpha-beta-depleted transplantation in children. Germline assignment: CDR1 MGHRA and CDR2 YSYEKL. This CDR3 has 13 amino acids. The germline V and J ends were trimmed by 6 bases and 5 bases, with 13 bases remaining between them. TCRbeta library construction was performed incorporating unique molecular identifiers. One entry per CDR3 protein, called by TCRdb with MiXCR from the PCR reads. The sample consists of 400,000 to 500,000 distinct CDR3 sequences, 11% of them appearing once.

This clonotype was sampled from a human donor who donated a stem cell graft to a child with acute myeloid leukemia. The sample was PBMCs from the stem cell graft donor, taken from the stem cell graft. The V gene is TRBV4-1, the J gene TRBJ2-5; D uncertain. CDR3 residues: CASRRTSEETQYF. CDR3 sequence (DNA): TGCGCCAGCAGGCGGACCTCCGAGGAGACCCAGTACTTC.